Each of the 6 T cell receptor beta chains below was sequenced from the same sample in a study of patients and donors after allogeneic stem cell transplantation. MiXCR was run by TCRdb on the RT-PCR reads, yielding one entry per CDR3 protein. This sample has 150,000 to 200,000 distinct CDR3 sequences, with over 25% found just once. Material for sequencing was blood, either unsorted or a sorted T cell fraction (not recorded which). The receptors derive from a human donor who was either an allogeneic HSCT recipient or a stem cell or donor lymphocyte infusion donor (not recorded which). It is not recorded whose cells these are; they may come from a transplant donor.

V is TRBV19 and J is TRBJ2-3; D not certain. V was pared by 5 bases and J by 0 bases, with 9 bases between. The CDR3 sequence is 14 residues long. The germline CDR1 and CDR2 sequences are LNHDA and SQIVND (reference sequence). The CDR3 DNA reads as TGTGCCAGTAGTGAACAGATTAGCACAGATACGCAGTATTTT. Translated, it gives CASSEQISTDTQYF.

This CDR3 is CATIHSGNTIYF. The CDR3, as DNA: TGTGCCACCATCCACTCTGGAAACACCATATATTTT. The chain carries TRBV2 and TRBJ1-3; D uncertain. V shed 10 bases and J shed 0 bases, with 7 bases lying between them. CDR1 and CDR2 from the germline V gene are SNHLY and FYNNEI. The CDR3 loop spans 12 amino acids.

The chain uses TRBV15 and TRBJ1-5, with D perhaps matching TRBD1 (6 bases). V lost 3 bases to trimming and J lost 2 bases, with 17 bases between them. The germline V gene encodes CDR1 LNHNV and CDR2 YYDKDF (reference sequence). This CDR3 is 17 amino acids long. The CDR3 sequence is CATSSLSRGVGNQPQHF. DNA for the CDR3: TGTGCCACCAGCAGTCTCTCCAGGGGAGTTGGCAATCAGCCCCAGCATTTT.

In its sample, this clonotype was seen a few times. The chain links TRBV6-5 to TRBJ1-1; maybe TRBD1 (5 bases). CDR1 MNHEY and CDR2 SVGAGI come from the germline V gene. The CDR3 length is 15 residues. The V end lost 2 bases, the J end lost 0 bases, and 10 bases lay between the germline ends. CDR3 protein: CASSYQGLMNTEAFF. The DNA of the CDR3 is TGTGCCAGCAGTTACCAGGGCCTTATGAACACTGAAGCTTTCTTT.

This clonotype appeared a few times. The chain has TRBV5-1 and TRBJ2-4; weak D call: TRBD2 (6 bases). This CDR3 has 15 residues. The germline CDR1 and CDR2 sequences are SGHRS and YFSETQ. V lost 0 bases to trimming and J lost 5 bases, with 12 bases between them. The CDR3: CASSLARLGENIQYF. The DNA for the CDR3 is TGCGCCAGCAGCTTGGCCAGACTAGGAGAAAACATTCAGTACTTC.

This clonotype was detected once. This rearrangement joins TRBV7-3 to TRBJ2-1; maybe TRBD2 (5 bases). Trimming left V 1 base short and J 2 bases short, with 9 bases between. The CDR3 covers 15 residues. Germline values: CDR1 SGHTA, CDR2 FQGTGA. The CDR3 loop reads CASSLISGTYNEQFF. The CDR3 bases are TGTGCCAGCAGCTTAATCTCGGGAACCTACAATGAGCAGTTCTTC. The whole variable domain, filled in from reference TRBV7-3 and TRBJ2-1, reads GAGVSQTPSNKVTEKGKYVELRCDPISGHTALYWYRQSLGQGPEFLIYFQGTGAADDSGLPNDRFFAVRPEGSVSTLKIQRTERGDSAVYLCASSLISGTYNEQFFGPGTRLTVL.